This T cell receptor beta chain was sequenced for a study of human versus mouse CDR3 diversity and MHC coevolution. Whole-study results and caveats: Two of the three human donors had the lowest clonal inequality.

As concerns this clone: Its antigen is undetermined.

CDR3 length: 18 amino acids. The germline V gene encodes CDR1 MGHRA and CDR2 YSYEKL. J lost 3 bases, V lost 4 bases, and 15 bases had no gene match. Generated by immunoSEQ multiplex PCR, the TCRdb table keeps only in-frame clones and is missing some. The repertoire holds about 83,000 clones, with 92% as singletons. This receptor was obtained from a person aged 30-70 years in good health. Sequenced input: naive CD4+ T cells from blood. Subset meaning: CD45RO-negative CD62L-positive naive CD4 T cells. The chain joins TRBV4-1 to TRBJ1-2; 9 bases map to TRBD1. CDR3 protein: CASSLSRDRALPDYGYTF. For the CDR3, the DNA is TGCGCCAGCAGCCTGTCCCGGGACAGGGCCCTTCCGGACTATGGCTACACCTTC.